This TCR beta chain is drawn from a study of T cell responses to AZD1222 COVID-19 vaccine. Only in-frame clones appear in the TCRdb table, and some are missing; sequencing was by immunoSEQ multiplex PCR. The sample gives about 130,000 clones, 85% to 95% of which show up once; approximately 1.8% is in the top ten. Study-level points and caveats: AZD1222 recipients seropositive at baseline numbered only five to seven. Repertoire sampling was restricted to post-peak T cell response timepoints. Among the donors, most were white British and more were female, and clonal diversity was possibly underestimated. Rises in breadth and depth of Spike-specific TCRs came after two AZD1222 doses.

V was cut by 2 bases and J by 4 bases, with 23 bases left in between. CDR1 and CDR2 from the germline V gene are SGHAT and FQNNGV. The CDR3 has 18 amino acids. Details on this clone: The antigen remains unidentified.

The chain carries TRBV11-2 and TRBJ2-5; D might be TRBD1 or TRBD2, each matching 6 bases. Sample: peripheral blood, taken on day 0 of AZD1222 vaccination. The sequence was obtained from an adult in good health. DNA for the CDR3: TGTGCCAGCAGCTTAAATCCCCCGAGGTGGGGGGCGGGAGAGACCCAGTACTTC. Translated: CASSLNPPRWGAGETQYF.